The rows below give T cell receptor beta chains drawn from one sample of a study of cytomegalovirus exposure and HLA in healthy donors. Repertoires were generated with immunoSEQ multiplex PCR, while TCRdb's copy carries only in-frame clones and drops some. Of approximately 220,000 clones in the sample, less than 85% are singletons; the top ten hold under 0.8%. The specimen was PBMCs. Receptors originate from a man younger than 35 in good health and CMV-seronegative. CDR3s include the opening cysteine and the closing phenylalanine or tryptophan. D genes are given only for firm matches. Expanded clones get a size class; other rows say once, few or many, or leave the size out.

DNA,CDR3,size,J,V,D
TGTGCCAGCAGCTTACAGGGGACCAAAAACATTCAGTACTTC,CASSLQGTKNIQYF,-,TRBJ2-4,TRBV5-4,TRBD1
TGTGCCAGCTCACCACCGAGAGTACAGATGAACACTGAAGCTTTCTTT,CASSPPRVQMNTEAFF,-,TRBJ1-1,TRBV18,-
TGCGCCAGCAGCCATCGACTAGCGGGAATCGGGGAGCAGTACTTC,CASSHRLAGIGEQYF,-,TRBJ2-7,TRBV4-1,TRBD2
TGTGCCATCAGTGAGTCCGGGTATTCTTTATCCACAGATACGCAGTATTTT,CAISESGYSLSTDTQYF,few,TRBJ2-3,TRBV10-3,-
TGTGCCAGCGGAATGGACTCAAGCTCCTACAATGAGCAGTTCTTC,CASGMDSSSYNEQFF,-,TRBJ2-1,TRBV28,-
TGCGCCAGCACCCTGGACAGGGGGAACACTGAAGCTTTCTTT,CASTLDRGNTEAFF,-,TRBJ1-1,TRBV5-1,TRBD1
TGTGCCAGCAGCCGGACAGAGAACTATGGCTACACCTTC,CASSRTENYGYTF,-,TRBJ1-2,TRBV7-9,-
TGCGCCAGCCGACGCTTTCAGCTTATACTTCCGGGACTAGCGGGAGGGAGCTATGAGCAGTTCTTC,CASRRFQLILPGLAGGSYEQFF,-,TRBJ2-1,TRBV4-1,TRBD2
TGTGCCAGCACCCCCCGGACTAGCTCCTACGAGCAGTACTTC,CASTPRTSSYEQYF,few,TRBJ2-7,TRBV2,TRBD2
TGTGCCAGCAGCTTTCAGGGGGCGGGAATGAACACTGAAGCTTTCTTT,CASSFQGAGMNTEAFF,-,TRBJ1-1,TRBV5-6,TRBD1
TGTGCCAGCAGCTCCGGGACAGGGAGTATACGCTCCTACGAGCAGTACTTC,CASSSGTGSIRSYEQYF,-,TRBJ2-7,TRBV11-2,TRBD1
TGTGCCAGCAGCCCTACGACTAGCAGCTCCTACAATGAGCAGTTCTTC,CASSPTTSSSYNEQFF,-,TRBJ2-1,TRBV5-6,TRBD2
TGTGCCAGTAGGCTACAGGGGGCATCGCCAGATACGCAGTATTTT,CASRLQGASPDTQYF,-,TRBJ2-3,TRBV19,TRBD1
TGTGCCAGCAGCTTACACGGACAGGGAACCTACGAGCAGTACTTC,CASSLHGQGTYEQYF,-,TRBJ2-7,TRBV5-8,TRBD1
TGTGCCAGCTCACCCCAGGGGGCTTATGGAAACACCATATATTTT,CASSPQGAYGNTIYF,-,TRBJ1-3,TRBV18,TRBD1
TGTGCCAGCAGTTTACTACAGGGTATCGCCAAAAACATTCAGTACTTC,CASSLLQGIAKNIQYF,-,TRBJ2-4,TRBV27,-
TGTGCCAGCAGTTCCTGGGAGATAGCGGGAGGTAAAGATACGCAGTATTTT,CASSSWEIAGGKDTQYF,few,TRBJ2-3,TRBV27,TRBD2
TGTGCCAGCAGCTTGGATCTGACTCGTCAGGGCATTCAGTACTTC,CASSLDLTRQGIQYF,-,TRBJ2-4,TRBV5-4,-
TGCGCCAGCAGCTTGGTTTCGGCACTAGCGGGTTACTACGAGCAGTACTTC,CASSLVSALAGYYEQYF,-,TRBJ2-7,TRBV5-1,TRBD2
TGTGCCAGCAGCTTGATACTAGCGGGGTACAATGAGCAGTTCTTC,CASSLILAGYNEQFF,few,TRBJ2-1,TRBV5-6,TRBD2
TGTGCCGCCCGGGACAGGGATCAGCCCCAGCATTTT,CAARDRDQPQHF,once,TRBJ1-5,TRBV10-3,TRBD1
TGTGCCAGCACGGGCGGGAGGATAGACAATGAGCAGTTCTTC,CASTGGRIDNEQFF,few,TRBJ2-1,TRBV25-1,TRBD2
TGCGCCAGCAGCTTGGCCCCAGGATTAAATGTCGAGCAGTACTTC,CASSLAPGLNVEQYF,-,TRBJ2-7,TRBV5-1,-
TGTGCCAGCAGCGTAGAGCCAGCGGGAGTGGTAGATACGCAGTATTTT,CASSVEPAGVVDTQYF,once,TRBJ2-3,TRBV9,TRBD2
TGTGCCAGCAGTCCCACAGGGGGCGTCGGAAGTGGCTACACCTTC,CASSPTGGVGSGYTF,-,TRBJ1-2,TRBV27,TRBD1
TGTGCCAGTAGTATAGGAGCCCACGCGGGGCAGTTCTTC,CASSIGAHAGQFF,-,TRBJ2-1,TRBV19,-
TGTGCCTACAGGGGCTGGGGCACTGAAGCTTTCTTT,CAYRGWGTEAFF,-,TRBJ1-1,TRBV6-1,TRBD1
TGTGCCAGTAGTATTAGTGGTACGCATGAGACCCAGTACTTC,CASSISGTHETQYF,-,TRBJ2-5,TRBV19,-
TGTGCCAGCAGTTACAGAGACCAAGAGACCCAGTACTTC,CASSYRDQETQYF,-,TRBJ2-5,TRBV6-6,-
TGTGCCAGCACACCACAAGAACTAGCGGGAGCGAGCTACAATGAGCAGTTCTTC,CASTPQELAGASYNEQFF,-,TRBJ2-1,TRBV2,TRBD2
TGTGCAGCAAGGAGTTCCATGCGTGAAGCTTTCTTT,CAARSSMREAFF,-,TRBJ1-1,TRBV6-5,-
TGTGCCAGCAGTAACACCGTTGGCTACACCTTC,CASSNTVGYTF,-,TRBJ1-2,TRBV28,-
TGTGCCAGCAGCTTAGCGGGAAACTGGACAGGCGATAATGGCTACACCTTC,CASSLAGNWTGDNGYTF,-,TRBJ1-2,TRBV7-9,TRBD1
TGTGCCGGGAGGACAGCCAATAACTATGGCTACACCTTC,CAGRTANNYGYTF,-,TRBJ1-2,TRBV30,-